One sample yielded the 27 T cell receptor beta chains listed below, sequenced in a study of OX40 agonist ivuxolimab in advanced cancers. Here immunoSEQ multiplex PCR was the method, and the copy in TCRdb shows in-frame clones only, minus some. The sample lists some 17,000 clones, roughly nine tenths occurring once. This specimen was CD4+ or CD8+ T cells sorted from blood, taken in a trial of the OX40 agonist ivuxolimab. These TCRs come from an adult with an advanced solid tumor such as melanoma, head and neck, liver or kidney cancer.

The V call is TRBV27, the J call TRBJ2-3; weak D call: TRBD2 (6 bases). There are 15 residues in the CDR3. Germline V gene data show CDR1 as MNHEY and CDR2 as SMNVEV (reference sequence). V was pared by 1 base and J by 3 bases, with 11 bases between. The CDR3 DNA reads TGTGCCAGCAGTTTATTTTCCGGGGGAACAGATACGCAGTATTTT. This translates into CASSLFSGGTDTQYF.

This chain links TRBV7-9 with TRBJ2-7; 8 bases are a match to TRBD2. Germline V gives CDR1 SEHNR, CDR2 FQNEAQ (reference sequence). The CDR3 covers 17 residues. The J segment lost 7 bases and the V segment lost 6 bases, leaving 20 bases of the junction unmatched. As DNA, the CDR3 is TGTGCCAGCAGTTCCCACGCCGCTAGCGAAAAGCGGGGGGAGCAGTACTTC. As protein: CASSSHAASEKRGEQYF.

The chain couples TRBV4-3 to TRBJ1-4; D possibly corresponds to TRBD1 (6 bases). Germline V gene data show CDR1 as LGHNA and CDR2 as YSLEER. V was trimmed by 0 bases and J by 0 bases, leaving 11 bases between them. The CDR3 length is 17 residues. The CDR3 DNA is TGCGCCAGCAGCCAAGATGTGGGGGCAGCAACTAATGAAAAACTGTTTTTT. It specifies CASSQDVGAATNEKLFF.

The V gene is TRBV30, the J gene TRBJ1-2; D gene uncertain. CDR1 is GTSNPN and CDR2 is SVGIG in the germline V gene (reference sequence). V lost 0 bases and J lost 4, with 9 bases in between. The CDR3 spans 13 residues. The CDR3 bases are TGTGCCTGGAGTGTCTATGAGTTCTATGGCTACACCTTC. Translated, it gives CAWSVYEFYGYTF.

On this clone: A read error may produce the germline difference seen at one junction end. The chain carries TRBV11-2 and TRBJ1-2; weak D call: TRBD1 (5 bases). CDR3 length: 16 residues. The V gene's germline CDR1 is SGHAT and CDR2 FQNNGV. This CDR3 is CASSLNPGPINYGYTF. DNA for the CDR3: TGTGCCAGCAGCTTAAACCCGGGGCCGATTAACTATGGTTACACCTTC.

This chain joins TRBV4-2 and TRBJ2-1; 7 bases align to TRBD2. The CDR3 consists of 15 residues. V lost 0 bases, J lost 6 bases, and 5 bases stayed unmatched. Germline CDR1 reads LGHNA; CDR2 reads YNFKEQ. DNA of the CDR3: TGTGCCAGCAGCCAAGACGAGGGAGGGCCCAATGAGCAGTTCTTC. The encoded protein is CASSQDEGGPNEQFF.

The chain combines TRBV4-3 with TRBJ2-7; 8 bases line up with TRBD1. The CDR3 totals 15 residues. V shed 0 bases, J shed 5 bases, and the junction held 6 bases outside the gene matches. CDR1 and CDR2 (germline): LGHNA, YSLEER. The CDR3 DNA sequence: TGCGCCAGCAGCCAAGATGGGCAGGGGGCCAACGAGCAGTACTTC. Its translation: CASSQDGQGANEQYF.

CDR3 DNA: TGTGCCAGCAGTGGCTCCCGAGACGGATCCACAGATACGCAGTATTTT. It codes for CASSGSRDGSTDTQYF. J is TRBJ2-3 and V is TRBV6-4; D uncertain. CDR1 and CDR2 (germline): MRHNA, SNTAGT. Trimming removed 4 bases at V and 2 bases at J, with 16 bases between. The CDR3 sequence is 16 residues long.

This chain joins TRBV4-1 and TRBJ1-1; D gene ambiguous. This CDR3 region has 15 residues. Germline CDR1 reads MGHRA; CDR2 reads YSYEKL. V was pared by 1 base and J by 0 bases, with 9 bases between. For the CDR3, the DNA is TGCGCCAGCAGCCAAGTTAGCAGCTTGAACACTGAAGCTTTCTTT. Translated: CASSQVSSLNTEAFF.

The rearrangement uses TRBV4-3 and TRBJ1-1; D is possibly TRBD1 (6 bases). CDR3 size: 15 residues. Germline V gene sequence: CDR1 LGHNA, CDR2 YSLEER. Between the trimmed V and J ends, which lost 1 base and 1 base, there was a span of 10 bases. The CDR3 protein is CASSQGTARNTEAFF. CDR3 DNA sequence: TGCGCCAGCAGCCAAGGGACAGCAAGGAACACTGAAGCTTTCTTT.

The chain has TRBV27 and TRBJ1-2; 9 bases agree with TRBD1. The trim removed 5 bases at V and 5 bases at J, leaving 6 bases unmatched. The CDR3 runs 14 residues. CDR1 and CDR2 (germline): MNHEY, SMNVEV (reference sequence). The chain's CDR3 is CASSDGTGFYGYTF. CDR3 nucleotides: TGTGCCAGCAGTGATGGGACAGGGTTTTATGGCTACACCTTC.

This chain links TRBV4-1 with TRBJ2-7; D is possibly TRBD1 or TRBD2 (5 bases each). Per the germline V gene, CDR1 is MGHRA and CDR2 is YSYEKL. V shed 5 bases and J shed 2 bases, with 13 bases lying between them. The CDR3 covers 14 residues. This CDR3 is CASSSPGRPYEQYF. The CDR3 DNA reads TGCGCCAGCAGCTCTCCGGGACGGCCCTACGAGCAGTACTTC.

This chain links TRBV27 with TRBJ2-7; D remains ambiguous. The germline gives CDR1 MNHEY, CDR2 SMNVEV (reference sequence). The CDR3 runs 13 residues. V lost 5 bases and J lost 3, with 11 bases in between. The CDR3 sequence is CASSPYPRYEQYF. In DNA, the CDR3 is TGTGCCAGCAGTCCCTACCCCCGCTACGAGCAGTACTTC.

V is TRBV27 and J is TRBJ1-5; a weak D match, TRBD1 (6 bases). This CDR3 contains 13 residues. V gave up 7 bases and J gave up 2 bases, with 9 bases separating them. Germline V gene lookup returns CDR1 MNHEY and CDR2 SMNVEV (reference sequence). For the CDR3, the DNA is TGTGCCAGCAAGGCAGGGGGCAATCAGCCCCAGCATTTT. Its translation is CASKAGGNQPQHF.

The chain uses TRBV4-3 and TRBJ2-7; D is perhaps TRBD2 (5 bases). V was trimmed by 3 bases and J by 3 bases, leaving 21 bases between them. CDR1 and CDR2 (germline): LGHNA, YSLEER. The length of the CDR3 is 17 residues. CDR3 residues: CASSHTPPGNTGYEQYF. CDR3 DNA: TGCGCCAGCAGCCATACCCCCCCGGGGAACACGGGCTACGAGCAGTACTTC.

The chain uses TRBV25-1 and TRBJ2-3; perhaps TRBD2 as D (6 bases). The germline V gene encodes CDR1 MGHDK and CDR2 SYGVNS. Trimming took 0 bases from V and 2 from J, leaving 15 bases between them. CDR3 length: 17 residues. Here the CDR3 DNA reads TGTGCCAGCAGTGAATATGGGATAGCGGAGGCCACAGATACGCAGTATTTT. It encodes CASSEYGIAEATDTQYF.

The chain has TRBV10-1 and TRBJ2-1, with 11 bases identical to TRBD2. The ends lost 4 bases at V and 2 bases at J; junction bases unmatched: 4. The V gene's germline CDR1 is WNHNN and CDR2 SYGVQD (reference sequence). The CDR3 has 16 amino acids. The DNA for the CDR3 is TGCGCCAGCAGTGCACCGGGACTAGCGGCCTACAATGAGCAGTTCTTC. Its protein is CASSAPGLAAYNEQFF.

The V and J genes are TRBV6-1 and TRBJ2-7; 10 nucleotides match TRBD1. Germline V gene lookup returns CDR1 MNHNS and CDR2 SASEGT. J lost 2 bases, V lost 6 bases, and 7 bases had no gene match. The CDR3 runs to 15 residues. CDR3: CASRSWDRGAYEQYF. The CDR3 DNA reads TGTGCCAGCAGAAGTTGGGACAGGGGCGCCTACGAGCAGTACTTC.

The rearrangement uses TRBV6-5 and TRBJ1-1; possible D gene TRBD1, 5 bases. CDR3 size: 12 residues. The V end lost 2 bases, the J end lost 8 bases, and 9 bases lay between the germline ends. Germline CDR1 is MNHEY and CDR2 is SVGAGI. CDR3 in DNA: TGTGCCAGCAGTTACCTCAGGGAGGAAGCTTTCTTT. This sequence encodes CASSYLREEAFF.

The chain couples TRBV4-1 to TRBJ2-1, with D uncertain. Looked up from germline, CDR1 is MGHRA and CDR2 is YSYEKL. There are 13 residues in the CDR3. Trimming cost V 0 bases and J 9 bases, with 9 bases left between them. The CDR3 protein is CASSQEQVPEQFF. CDR3 bases: TGCGCCAGCAGCCAAGAGCAGGTTCCTGAGCAGTTCTTC.

V is TRBV15 and J is TRBJ2-1; the D gene is possibly TRBD2 (6 bases). Germline V gene lookup returns CDR1 LNHNV and CDR2 YYDKDF (reference sequence). The length of the CDR3 is 17 residues. V dropped 3 bases and J dropped 3 bases, with 18 bases sitting between them. The CDR3 here is CATSSLWRGLDYNEQFF. As DNA, the CDR3 is TGTGCCACCAGCAGCCTGTGGAGGGGACTGGACTACAATGAGCAGTTCTTC.

The V and J genes are TRBV10-3 and TRBJ2-1; D gene ambiguous. Germline CDR1 ENHRY, CDR2 SYGVKD. V shed 3 bases and J shed 5 bases, with 14 bases lying between them. The CDR3 contains 15 residues. The CDR3 loop reads CAISDGPQVNNEQFF. CDR3 sequence (DNA): TGTGCCATCAGTGATGGGCCCCAGGTAAACAATGAGCAGTTCTTC.

V and J are TRBV2 and TRBJ2-7; TRBD1 might be the D (6 bases). Germline values: CDR1 SNHLY, CDR2 FYNNEI. The length of the CDR3 is 14 residues. V shed 3 bases and J shed 2 bases, with 11 bases lying between them. The CDR3 loop is CASSESGATYEQYF. The CDR3 coding sequence is TGTGCCAGCAGTGAGTCAGGGGCGACCTACGAGCAGTACTTC.

The chain links TRBV20-1 to TRBJ2-7; D uncertain. The germline gives CDR1 DFQATT, CDR2 SNEGSKA (reference sequence). The CDR3 totals 11 residues. Trimming removed 6 bases from V and 9 bases from J, with 15 bases in between. CDR3 sequence: CSAQDGRVQYF. CDR3 bases: TGCAGTGCCCAAGACGGCCGCGTGCAGTACTTC.

The chain links TRBV9 to TRBJ2-2, with a tentative D call TRBD2 (7 bases). The CDR3 spans 14 residues. The V and J ends lost 7 bases and 3 bases respectively, with 13 bases between them. Germline V lookup: CDR1 SGDLS, CDR2 YYNGEE. As DNA, the CDR3 is TGTGCCAGCTCCGGGGGGCAGGACACCGGGGAGCTGTTTTTT. Translation gives CASSGGQDTGELFF.

J is TRBJ1-4 and V is TRBV21-1; the table's TRBD1 call for D was not verified on the DNA. TRBV21-1 is labeled a pseudogene. This CDR3 has 18 residues. DNA of the CDR3: TGTGCCAGCAGCAAAGCCTTAGGACCAGGGGTAGTAGATGAAAAACTGTTTTTT. It encodes CASSKALGPGVVDEKLFF.

The rearrangement uses TRBV7-7 and TRBJ2-3, with 10 bases matching TRBD2. Germline V gives CDR1 SSHAT, CDR2 FNYEAQ (reference sequence). V lost 5 bases to trimming and J lost 3 bases; unmatched junction nucleotides: 5. The CDR3 loop spans 15 amino acids. This CDR3 reads CASSIGLAETDTQYF. The CDR3 bases are TGTGCCAGCAGCATCGGACTAGCGGAAACAGATACGCAGTATTTT. Together with reference TRBV7-7 and TRBJ2-3, the CDR3 gives the full variable domain: GAGVSQSPRYKVTKRGQDVTLRCDPISSHATLYWYQQALGQGPEFLTYFNYEAQPDKSGLPSDRFSAERPEGSISTLTIQRTEQRDSAMYRCASSIGLAETDTQYFGPGTRLTVL.